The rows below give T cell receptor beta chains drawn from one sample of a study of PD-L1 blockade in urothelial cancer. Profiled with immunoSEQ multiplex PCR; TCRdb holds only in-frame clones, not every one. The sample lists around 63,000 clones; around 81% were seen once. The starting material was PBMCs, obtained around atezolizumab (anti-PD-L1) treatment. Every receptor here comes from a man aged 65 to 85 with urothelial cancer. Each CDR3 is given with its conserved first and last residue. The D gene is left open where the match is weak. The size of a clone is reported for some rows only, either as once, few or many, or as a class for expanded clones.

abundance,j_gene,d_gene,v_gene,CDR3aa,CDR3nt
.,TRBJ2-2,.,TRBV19,CASQGPRGELFF,TGTGCCAGCCAGGGGCCCCGCGGGGAGCTGTTTTTT
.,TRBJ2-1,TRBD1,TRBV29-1,CSVEEGQGHHNEQFF,TGCAGCGTTGAAGAGGGACAGGGTCATCACAATGAGCAGTTCTTC
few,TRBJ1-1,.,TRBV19,CASNRGRGNTEAFF,TGTGCCAGTAACAGAGGCCGGGGAAACACTGAAGCTTTCTTT
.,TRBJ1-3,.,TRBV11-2,CASSLAPGTGNTIYF,TGTGCCAGCAGCTTAGCACCAGGGACTGGAAACACCATATATTTT
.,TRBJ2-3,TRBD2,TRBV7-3,CASSLATGGGADTQYF,TGTGCCAGCAGCTTAGCAACGGGAGGAGGGGCAGATACGCAGTATTTT
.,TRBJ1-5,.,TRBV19,CASSIGGDSNQPQHF,TGTGCCAGTAGTATTGGCGGGGATAGCAATCAGCCCCAGCATTTT
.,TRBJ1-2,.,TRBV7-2,CASGTQGDYGYTF,TGTGCCAGCGGAACACAGGGAGACTATGGCTACACCTTC
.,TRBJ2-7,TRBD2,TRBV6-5,CASSYPGTSGGEQYF,TGTGCCAGCAGTTACCCTGGGACTAGCGGCGGCGAGCAGTACTTC
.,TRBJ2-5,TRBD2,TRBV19,CASSATSGRVYQETQYF,TGTGCCAGTAGTGCCACTAGCGGGAGGGTGTACCAAGAGACCCAGTACTTC
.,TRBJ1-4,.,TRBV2,CASSARVAQRSNEKLFF,TGTGCCAGCAGTGCTAGGGTAGCCCAGCGGAGTAATGAAAAACTGTTTTTT
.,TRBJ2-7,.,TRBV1,CTSSQENSSYEQYF,TGCACCAGCAGCCAAGAAAACAGCTCCTACGAGCAGTACTTC
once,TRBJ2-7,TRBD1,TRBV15,CATSRPSPGQGQGYEQYF,TGTGCCACCAGCAGACCTTCACCGGGACAGGGGCAAGGCTACGAGCAGTACTTC
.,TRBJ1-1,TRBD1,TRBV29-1,CSVNPRGRGEVNTEAFF,TGCAGCGTCAACCCGCGGGGCAGGGGGGAAGTGAACACTGAAGCTTTCTTT
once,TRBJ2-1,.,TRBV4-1,CASSQDQYNEQFF,TGCGCCAGCAGCCAAGATCAGTACAATGAGCAGTTCTTC
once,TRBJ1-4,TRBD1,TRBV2,CASSPDRVSNEKLFF,TGTGCCAGCAGCCCTGACAGGGTTTCTAATGAAAAACTGTTTTTT
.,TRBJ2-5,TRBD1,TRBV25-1,CASSEGQGDGETQYF,TGTGCCAGCAGTGAAGGACAGGGGGACGGAGAGACCCAGTACTTC
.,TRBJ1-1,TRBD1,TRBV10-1,CASSYLRDRGPTEAFF,TGCGCCAGCAGTTATCTCCGGGACAGGGGGCCGACTGAAGCTTTCTTT
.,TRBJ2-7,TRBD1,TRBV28,CASRDQGAGAYEQYF,TGTGCCAGTAGAGACCAGGGGGCCGGAGCCTACGAGCAGTACTTC
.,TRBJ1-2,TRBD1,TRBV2,CASRTGGVYGYTF,TGTGCCAGTAGGACAGGGGGGGTCTATGGCTACACCTTC
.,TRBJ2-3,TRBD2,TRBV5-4,CASSYRTSGSSDTQYF,TGTGCCAGCAGCTATCGGACTAGCGGGAGTTCAGATACGCAGTATTTT
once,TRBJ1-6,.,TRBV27,CASSLGQGGGGGSPLHF,TGTGCCAGCAGTTTAGGGCAGGGCGGGGGTGGAGGTTCACCCCTCCACTTT
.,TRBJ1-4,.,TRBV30,CAWGRGPLTSSEKLFF,TGTGCCTGGGGCAGGGGACCACTAACTTCGAGCGAAAAACTGTTTTTT
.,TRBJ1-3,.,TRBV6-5,CASISSGGDSGNTIYF,TGTGCCAGCATTTCCTCTGGGGGCGACTCTGGAAACACCATATATTTT
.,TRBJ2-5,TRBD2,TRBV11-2,CASSPGTSGETQYF,TGTGCCAGCAGCCCTGGGACTAGTGGGGAGACCCAGTACTTC
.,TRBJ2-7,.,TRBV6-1,CASILQVHSYEQYF,TGTGCCAGCATATTACAGGTTCATTCCTACGAGCAGTACTTC
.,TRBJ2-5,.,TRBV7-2,CASSRTVLETQYF,TGTGCCAGCAGCCGGACAGTTCTGGAGACCCAGTACTTC
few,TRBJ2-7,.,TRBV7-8,CASSLGGTGDPYEQYF,TGTGCCAGCAGCTTAGGAGGGACGGGAGACCCCTACGAGCAGTACTTC
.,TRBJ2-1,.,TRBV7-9,CASSPRNYNEQFF,TGTGCCAGCAGCCCGAGGAACTACAATGAGCAGTTCTTC
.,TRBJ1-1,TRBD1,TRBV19,CASSLGGWGTEAFF,TGTGCCAGTAGTTTAGGGGGCTGGGGCACTGAAGCTTTCTTT
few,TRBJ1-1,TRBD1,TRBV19,CASSTNPDRRTEAFF,TGTGCCAGTAGTACCAACCCGGACAGGAGGACTGAAGCTTTCTTT
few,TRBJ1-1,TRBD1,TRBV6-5,CASIDRAEAFF,TGTGCCAGCATCGACAGGGCTGAAGCTTTCTTT
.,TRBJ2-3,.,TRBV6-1,CASSASDSRTDTQYF,TGTGCCAGCAGTGCGTCAGACAGCCGCACAGATACGCAGTATTTT
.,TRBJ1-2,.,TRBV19,CASSIERGTGSYTF,TGTGCCAGTAGTATAGAAAGAGGAACGGGGAGCTACACCTTC
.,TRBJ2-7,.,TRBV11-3,CASRGGGLEQYF,TGTGCCAGCAGGGGCGGAGGGTTGGAGCAGTACTTC
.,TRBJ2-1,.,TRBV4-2,CASSQEEGSSYNEQFF,TGTGCCAGCAGCCAAGAGGAGGGGAGCTCCTACAATGAGCAGTTCTTC
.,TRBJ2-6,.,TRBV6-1,CASTIQYSGANVLTF,TGTGCCAGCACCATACAGTACTCTGGGGCCAACGTCCTGACTTTC
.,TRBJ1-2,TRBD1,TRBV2,CASSAGTGWDGYTF,TGTGCCAGCAGCGCCGGGACAGGGTGGGATGGCTACACCTTC
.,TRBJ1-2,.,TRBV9,CASSVGTTRSDGYTF,TGTGCCAGCAGCGTAGGGACTACCCGCTCGGATGGCTACACCTTC
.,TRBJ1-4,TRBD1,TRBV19,CASSRTGANEKLFF,TGTGCCAGTAGCCGAACAGGGGCTAATGAAAAACTGTTTTTT
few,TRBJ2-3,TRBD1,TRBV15,CATSRTGDRGMVF,TGTGCCACCAGCAGAACCGGGGACAGGGGGATGGTTTTT